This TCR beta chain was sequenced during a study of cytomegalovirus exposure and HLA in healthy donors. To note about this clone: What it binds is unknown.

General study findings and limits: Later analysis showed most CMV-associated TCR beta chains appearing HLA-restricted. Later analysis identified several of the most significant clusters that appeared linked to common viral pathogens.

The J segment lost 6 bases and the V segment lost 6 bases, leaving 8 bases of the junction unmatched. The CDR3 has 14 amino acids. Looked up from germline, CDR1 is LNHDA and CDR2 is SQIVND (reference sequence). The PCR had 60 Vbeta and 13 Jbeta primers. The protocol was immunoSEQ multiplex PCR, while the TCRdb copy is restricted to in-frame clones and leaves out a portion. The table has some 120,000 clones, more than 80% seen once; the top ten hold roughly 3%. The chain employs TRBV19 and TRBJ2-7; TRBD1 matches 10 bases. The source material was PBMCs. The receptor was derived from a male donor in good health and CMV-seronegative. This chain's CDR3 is CASRAPGQGPEQYF. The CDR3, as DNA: TGTGCCAGTAGAGCTCCGGGACAGGGGCCCGAGCAGTACTTC.